This passage covers 30 T cell receptor beta chains from one sample sequenced in a study of shared clonotypes between healthy human individuals. Using immunoSEQ multiplex PCR, the repertoire was profiled, and TCRdb retains in-frame clones only, with some absent. Seen here are roughly 1,000,000 clones, about four fifths observed once, and the top ten hold around 0.61%. Specimen: memory CD4+ T cells from PBMCs. This sample's subset: CD45RA-negative fraction. The receptors shown here come from a young man in good health. Some clones in this sample may be carry-over from other donors' samples.

Regarding this clone: This sequence is one base from a far larger clone and is likely a read error. The chain has TRBV30 and TRBJ1-5; TRBD1 agrees at 7 bases. CDR1 GTSNPN and CDR2 SVGIG come from the germline V gene (reference sequence). The CDR3 is 13 residues long. Unmatched junction bases numbered 6, after V lost 5 bases and J lost 5 bases. The CDR3 is CAWYTGADQPQHF. CDR3 bases: TGTGCCTGGTACACAGGGGCCGATCAGCCCCAGCATTTT.

The chain carries TRBV7-8 and TRBJ1-5, with TRBD1 as a possible D gene (5 bases). This CDR3 has 16 residues. Deletions cut 4 bases from V and 0 bases from J, with 13 bases between. Germline V gene lookup returns CDR1 SGHVS and CDR2 FQNEAQ. The CDR3 DNA reads as TGTGCCAGCAGCTCTGACAGCCCCTATAGCAATCAGCCCCAGCATTTT. It yields the protein CASSSDSPYSNQPQHF.

This chain links TRBV6-1 with TRBJ2-2; 7 nucleotides align to TRBD2. The V and J ends lost 0 bases and 4 bases, in that order; junction bases with no gene match: 8. The CDR3 is made up of 17 amino acids. From germline, CDR1 is MNHNS and CDR2 SASEGT. Here the CDR3 reads CASSEASPSGFTGELFF. CDR3 sequence (DNA): TGTGCCAGCAGTGAAGCTTCCCCTAGCGGTTTCACCGGGGAGCTGTTTTTT.

The CDR3 sequence: CASSVAEYNEQFF. The CDR3 region has the DNA TGTGCCAGCAGTGTCGCAGAGTACAATGAGCAGTTCTTC. The chain is built from TRBV2 and TRBJ2-1, with D uncertain. Trimming shortened V by 4 bases and J by 4 bases, and 8 bases separated the two germline ends. CDR3 size: 13 residues. CDR1 and CDR2 from the germline V gene are SNHLY and FYNNEI. Full variable domain (missing parts from reference TRBV2 and TRBJ2-1): EPEVTQTPSHQVTQMGQEVILRCVPISNHLYFYWYRQILGQKVEFLVSFYNNEISEKSEIFDDQFSVERPDGSNFTLKIRSTKLEDSAMYFCASSVAEYNEQFFGPGTRLTVL.

The chain uses TRBV11-2 and TRBJ2-7; TRBD1 might be the D (6 bases). The CDR3 has 15 amino acids. The germline gives CDR1 SGHAT, CDR2 FQNNGV. The germline V and J ends were trimmed by 1 base and 6 bases, with 16 bases remaining between them. Here the CDR3 reads CASSLGTPVQGEQYF. The CDR3 coding sequence is TGTGCCAGCAGCTTAGGAACTCCCGTACAGGGCGAGCAGTACTTC.

The V and J genes are TRBV11-1 and TRBJ2-7; no clear D gene. This CDR3 spans 11 amino acids. The germline CDR1 and CDR2 sequences are SGHAT and FQDESV (reference sequence). The V gene lost 5 bases and the J gene lost 5 bases, with 7 bases spanning the gap. This CDR3 is CASSRSHEQYF. In DNA form, the CDR3 reads TGTGCCAGCAGCCGGAGCCACGAGCAGTACTTC.

This chain joins TRBV2 and TRBJ1-5; D remains ambiguous. This CDR3 spans 14 amino acids. V lost 6 bases, J lost 5 bases, and 14 bases lay in between. The germline CDR1 and CDR2 sequences are SNHLY and FYNNEI. This chain's CDR3 is CASSPSGKYQPQHF. The CDR3 coding sequence is TGTGCCAGCAGCCCTTCGGGGAAGTATCAGCCCCAGCATTTT.

This chain links TRBV10-3 with TRBJ2-3; TRBD2 might be the D (5 bases). CDR3 length: 16 residues. Germline assignment: CDR1 ENHRY and CDR2 SYGVKD. V lost 0 bases and J lost 1, with 11 bases in between. The CDR3 is CAISESREYRTDTQYF. In DNA, the CDR3 is TGTGCCATCAGTGAGTCGAGGGAGTATCGCACAGATACGCAGTATTTT.

V gene TRBV5-1 combines with J gene TRBJ2-6; D uncertain. The germline V and J ends were trimmed by 4 bases and 1 base, with 18 bases remaining between them. There are 18 residues in the CDR3. Per germline, CDR1 SGHRS and CDR2 YFSETQ. The CDR3 nucleotides read TGCGCCAGCAGCCCAGCTACAGCTCGCACTTCTGGGGCCAACGTCCTGACTTTC. This gives the protein CASSPATARTSGANVLTF.

On this clone: The same CDR3 can be traced to other DNA sequences in this sample. This rearrangement joins TRBV5-1 to TRBJ2-1; TRBD1 matches 9 bases. The length of the CDR3 is 14 residues. The germline V gene encodes CDR1 SGHRS and CDR2 YFSETQ. V lost 2 bases and J lost 6; bases outside the gene matches: 3. CDR3 sequence: CASSFGTGSNEQFF. CDR3 coding DNA: TGCGCCAGCAGCTTCGGGACAGGGAGCAATGAGCAGTTCTTC. The whole variable domain, remainder taken from reference TRBV5-1 and TRBJ2-1, is KAGVTQTPRYLIKTRGQQVTLSCSPISGHRSVSWYQQTPGQGLQFLFEYFSETQRNKGNFPGRFSGRQFSNSRSEMNVSTLELGDSALYLCASSFGTGSNEQFFGPGTRLTVL.

The count of this clone is one. The rearrangement uses TRBV5-1 and TRBJ2-3; unclear D gene. CDR1 is SGHRS, CDR2 YFSETQ, per germline. The V and J ends lost 5 bases and 1 base respectively, with 11 bases between them. The CDR3 has 14 amino acids. The chain's CDR3 is CASRGNSGTDTQYF. CDR3 in DNA: TGCGCCAGCAGGGGGAATTCGGGCACAGATACGCAGTATTTT.

The rearrangement links TRBV5-1 to TRBJ1-5; 9 bases map to TRBD1. CDR1 is SGHRS, CDR2 YFSETQ, per germline. CDR3 size: 15 residues. Unmatched junction bases numbered 5, after V lost 4 bases and J lost 3 bases. CDR3 DNA: TGCGCCAGCAGCCTGACAGGGGGAAACAATCAGCCCCAGCATTTT. Amino acid sequence: CASSLTGGNNQPQHF.

This rearrangement joins TRBV19 to TRBJ2-3; 12 positions agree with TRBD2. There are 12 residues in the CDR3. CDR1 is LNHDA, CDR2 SQIVND, per germline (reference sequence). V shed 5 bases, J shed 14 bases, and the junction held 5 bases outside the gene matches. The CDR3 loop reads CASSATSGSVYF. The CDR3 bases are TGTGCCAGTAGTGCGACTAGCGGGAGTGTGTATTTT.

The rearrangement joins TRBV5-6 to TRBJ2-5; 8 positions agree with TRBD2. Germline V CDR1 and CDR2: SGHDT, YYEEEE. The CDR3 totals 15 residues. The V and J ends lost 0 bases and 5 bases, in that order; junction bases with no gene match: 6. CDR3 residues: CASSLGAGGWETQYF. DNA of the CDR3: TGTGCCAGCAGCTTGGGGGCGGGAGGCTGGGAGACCCAGTACTTC.

This clone was counted once. The chain combines TRBV5-8 with TRBJ2-7; D may be TRBD1 or TRBD2 (5 bases each). Germline CDR1 SGHTS, CDR2 YDEGEE. Between the trimmed V and J ends, which lost 4 bases and 6 bases, there was a span of 17 bases. The CDR3 covers 14 residues. CDR3 in DNA: TGTGCCAGCAGCAACCGGGGCGGGTTTATCGAGCAGTACTTC. The encoded protein is CASSNRGGFIEQYF.

A remark on this clone: Other nucleotide sequences in the sample specify the same CDR3. The rearrangement links TRBV2 to TRBJ2-3; 8 bases agree with TRBD2. This CDR3 spans 14 amino acids. Germline V gene sequence: CDR1 SNHLY, CDR2 FYNNEI. Trimming cost V 4 bases and J 4 bases; bases outside gene matches: 4. CDR3 in amino acids: CASSASGSADTQYF. DNA for the CDR3: TGTGCCAGCAGTGCGAGCGGGAGCGCAGATACGCAGTATTTT.

This clone appeared once. This chain uses TRBV5-1 with TRBJ2-7, with 11 bases fitting TRBD2. The CDR3 is made up of 16 amino acids. The J segment lost 3 bases and the V segment lost 4 bases, leaving 9 bases of the junction unmatched. The germline V gene has CDR1 SGHRS and CDR2 YFSETQ. This chain's CDR3 is CASSPSIAGGYYEQYF. The CDR3 DNA follows: TGCGCCAGCAGCCCGAGTATAGCGGGAGGGTACTACGAGCAGTACTTC.

A remark on this clone: The identical CDR3 is also encoded by other nucleotide sequences in the sample. The chain recombines TRBV28 with TRBJ1-2; D possibly corresponds to TRBD1 (5 bases). The CDR3 contains 15 residues. CDR1 and CDR2 (germline): MDHEN, SYDVKM. V was trimmed by 6 bases and J by 0 bases, leaving 14 bases between them. In nucleotides, the CDR3 is TGTGCCAGCAGCTCCCGGAGGGGAGCTAACTATGGCTACACCTTC. It specifies CASSSRRGANYGYTF.

V gene TRBV7-2 combines with J gene TRBJ2-7; 10 bases are shared with TRBD2. The CDR3 totals 17 residues. The germline gives CDR1 SGHTA, CDR2 FQGNSA. Losses at the gene ends were 5 bases for V and 2 bases for J; bases not matched to a gene: 12. The DNA for the CDR3 is TGTGCCAGCAGCCTAATGACCTCGGGGACTAGCGCCTACGAGCAGTACTTC. Its protein is CASSLMTSGTSAYEQYF.

The genes are TRBV5-1 and TRBJ2-3; 10 bases are shared with TRBD2. Germline trimming cut 0 bases from V and 0 bases from J; bases unmatched to any gene: 4. CDR3 length: 17 amino acids. The germline V gene has CDR1 SGHRS and CDR2 YFSETQ. Written as DNA, the CDR3 is TGCGCCAGCAGCTTGGCCGGGACTAGCGATAGCACAGATACGCAGTATTTT. Its translation is CASSLAGTSDSTDTQYF.

The V call is TRBV29-1, the J call TRBJ2-3; TRBD2 matches at 7 bases. After removal of 6 bases from V and 6 bases from J, the junction contained 9 bases not matched to a gene. CDR1 is SQVTM and CDR2 is ANQGSEA in the germline V gene. The CDR3 covers 13 residues. The CDR3 DNA is TGCAGCGTACAGCGGGAAAGTTCGGATACGCAGTATTTT. Amino acids: CSVQRESSDTQYF.

The rearrangement joins TRBV29-1 to TRBJ1-2; 10 nucleotides agree with TRBD1. The CDR3 has 13 residues. Losses at the gene ends were 8 bases for V and 3 bases for J; bases not matched to a gene: 6. Germline V gives CDR1 SQVTM, CDR2 ANQGSEA. CDR3 DNA: TGCAGCACGAGACAGGGGGCCGACTATGGCTACACCTTC. Translating gives CSTRQGADYGYTF.

As DNA, the CDR3 is TGTGCCAGCAGCAGACGACGCACTAGGTCCGGGGAGCTGTTTTTT. The encoded protein is CASSRRRTRSGELFF. The chain is built from TRBV5-6 and TRBJ2-2; TRBD2 might be the D (5 bases). Germline assignment: CDR1 SGHDT and CDR2 YYEEEE. This CDR3 spans 15 amino acids. Trimming took 4 bases from V and 6 from J, leaving 16 bases between them.

This clone was observed once. CDR3 coding DNA: TGTGCCAGCAGTTTAGGTGCATCGAGCGGGGCCTACAATGAGCAGTTCTTC. Encoded protein: CASSLGASSGAYNEQFF. V is TRBV28 and J is TRBJ2-1; 7 positions match TRBD2. V shed 2 bases, J shed 2 bases, and the junction held 9 bases outside the gene matches. The CDR3 length is 17 residues. Germline assignment: CDR1 MDHEN and CDR2 SYDVKM.

Regarding this clone: This clone may be a read error of a much larger clone one base away. CDR3 loop: CAISETDRASHEQYF. DNA for the CDR3: TGTGCCATCAGTGAGACCGACAGGGCTTCCCACGAGCAGTACTTC. The V and J genes are TRBV10-3 and TRBJ2-7; TRBD1 matches 7 bases. The germline V gene encodes CDR1 ENHRY and CDR2 SYGVKD. This CDR3 region has 15 residues. Germline trimming cut 2 bases from V and 5 bases from J; bases unmatched to any gene: 9.

This chain uses TRBV7-8 with TRBJ2-2; D remains ambiguous. This CDR3 comprises 12 residues. Trimming stripped 5 bases from V and 2 bases from J, with 3 bases between. Germline lookup yields CDR1 SGHVS and CDR2 FQNEAQ. This chain's CDR3 is CASSGNTGELFF. CDR3 bases: TGTGCCAGCAGCGGAAACACCGGGGAGCTGTTTTTT.

The chain recombines TRBV6-6 with TRBJ1-2; 7 positions agree with TRBD1. Germline CDR1 reads MNHNY; CDR2 reads SVGAGI (reference sequence). The V gene end was trimmed by 2 bases and the J gene end by 8 bases; junction bases not matched to a gene: 8. The CDR3 extends over 14 amino acids. CDR3 region: CASSYVKGAEGYTF. The CDR3 DNA reads as TGTGCCAGCAGTTACGTCAAGGGGGCCGAAGGCTACACCTTC.

The sample holds a few counts of this clone. This chain uses TRBV10-3 with TRBJ2-2; the match to TRBD1 covers 8 bases. CDR1 ENHRY and CDR2 SYGVKD come from the germline V gene. The CDR3 extends over 17 amino acids. The V segment lost 3 bases and the J segment 4 bases; nucleotides outside the gene matches: 10. DNA of the CDR3: TGTGCCATCAGTGAAGGTTTAGGGACAGGAGTCACCGGGGAGCTGTTTTTT. This encodes CAISEGLGTGVTGELFF.

This clone was detected once. The V gene is TRBV13, the J gene TRBJ2-3, with TRBD2 identical over 8 bases. The germline V gene has CDR1 PRHDT and CDR2 FYEKMQ (reference sequence). Trimming at V came to 7 bases and at J to 1 base, leaving 7 bases not matched to a gene. The length of the CDR3 is 15 residues. This chain's CDR3 is CASTERGTRTDTQYF. The CDR3 DNA is TGTGCCAGCACGGAGCGGGGGACACGCACAGATACGCAGTATTTT.

The V gene is TRBV27, the J gene TRBJ2-7; 7 bases line up with TRBD2. The CDR3 is made up of 14 amino acids. V lost 5 bases to trimming and J lost 3 bases; unmatched junction nucleotides: 7. CDR1 is MNHEY, CDR2 SMNVEV, per germline (reference sequence). CDR3 in amino acids: CASSPGTNYYEQYF. DNA for the CDR3: TGTGCCAGCAGTCCAGGGACTAACTACTACGAGCAGTACTTC.